This entry lists 4 T cell receptor beta chains sequenced from one sample in a study of blood T cell repertoires in COVID-19 (TCRdb year 2020). Receptors were amplified or captured by the immunoSEQ multiplex PCR assay. Entries here come from immuneACCESS through TCRdb and include only in-frame sequences with V and J called. Some clones fail to appear in such tables; in the studies checked, an unresolved V gene covers under half of the shortfall, and the cause of the remainder is unknown. The sample records around 250,000 clones, approximately 87% of which are singletons. The top ten constitute 3.5% to 5.5% of the sample. Material: peripheral blood. The receptor set was obtained from a man aged 60-69 years who had recovered from COVID-19.

The rearrangement uses TRBV19 and TRBJ1-1; TRBD1 matches 7 bases. Germline assignment: CDR1 LNHDA and CDR2 SQIVND (reference sequence). The J segment lost 2 bases and the V segment lost 5 bases, leaving 2 bases of the junction unmatched. The CDR3 is made up of 13 amino acids. The CDR3 DNA follows: TGTGCCAGTAGTGGGGACAGAAACACTGAAGCTTTCTTT. Its protein product is CASSGDRNTEAFF.

This clone appeared a few times. The chain links TRBV27 to TRBJ2-7, with 10 bases that match TRBD2. Germline CDR1 MNHEY, CDR2 SMNVEV (reference sequence). Trimming removed 4 bases from V and 5 bases from J; junction bases left unmatched: 23. The CDR3 covers 20 residues. CDR3 DNA sequence: TGTGCCAGCAGTTCCTCCCCACCCACAGGGGTGGGCACTAGCGGGAACGAGCAGTACTTC. This codes for CASSSSPPTGVGTSGNEQYF.

The chain couples TRBV12-5 to TRBJ2-1, with D unresolved. Germline values: CDR1 LGHNT, CDR2 FRNRAP. Trimming removed 2 bases from V and 5 bases from J, with 10 bases in between. The CDR3 is made up of 14 amino acids. In nucleotides, the CDR3 is TGTGCTAGTGGTTTGATGACTCCAGACAATGAGCAGTTCTTC. Its protein product is CASGLMTPDNEQFF.

The chain couples TRBV2 to TRBJ1-5; 7 nucleotides line up with TRBD1. Germline V lookup: CDR1 SNHLY, CDR2 FYNNEI. J was trimmed by 7 bases and V by 6 bases; bases with no gene match: 12. The CDR3 runs to 15 residues. The CDR3 nucleotides read TGTGCCAGCAGCGACTTAAGACAGGGCCGGCAGCCCCAGCATTTT. It is translated as CASSDLRQGRQPQHF.